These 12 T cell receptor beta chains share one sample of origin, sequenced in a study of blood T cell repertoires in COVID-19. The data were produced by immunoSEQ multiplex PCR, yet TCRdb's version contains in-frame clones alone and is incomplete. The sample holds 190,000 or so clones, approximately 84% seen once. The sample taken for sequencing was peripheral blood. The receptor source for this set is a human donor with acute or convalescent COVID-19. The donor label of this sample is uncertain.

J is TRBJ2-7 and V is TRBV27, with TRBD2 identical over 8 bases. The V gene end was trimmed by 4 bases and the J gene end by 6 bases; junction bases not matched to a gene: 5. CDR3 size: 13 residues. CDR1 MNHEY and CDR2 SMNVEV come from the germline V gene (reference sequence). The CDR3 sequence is CASSSPGRGEQYF. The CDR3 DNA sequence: TGTGCCAGCAGTTCTCCCGGGAGGGGCGAGCAGTACTTC.

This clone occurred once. The CDR3 nucleotides read TGTGCCAGCAGCTCGACAAGCACAGATACGCAGTATTTT. It specifies CASSSTSTDTQYF. The rearrangement uses TRBV11-3 and TRBJ2-3; D is undetermined. This CDR3 has 13 amino acids. Germline CDR1 and CDR2: SGHNT and YENEEA. Trimming took off 4 bases at V and 0 bases at J, with 5 bases between the two ends.

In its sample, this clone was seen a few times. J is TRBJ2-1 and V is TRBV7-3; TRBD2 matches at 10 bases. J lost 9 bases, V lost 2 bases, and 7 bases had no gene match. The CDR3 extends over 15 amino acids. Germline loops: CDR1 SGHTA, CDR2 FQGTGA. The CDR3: CASSLGLAATSEQFF. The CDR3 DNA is TGTGCCAGCAGCTTAGGACTAGCGGCCACCAGTGAGCAGTTCTTC.

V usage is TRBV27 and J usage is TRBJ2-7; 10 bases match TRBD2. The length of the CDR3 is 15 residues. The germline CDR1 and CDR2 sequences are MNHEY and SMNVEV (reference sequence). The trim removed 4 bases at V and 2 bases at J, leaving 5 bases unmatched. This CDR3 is CASSSRTSGTYEQYF. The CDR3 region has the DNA TGTGCCAGCAGTTCCAGGACTAGCGGAACCTACGAGCAGTACTTC.

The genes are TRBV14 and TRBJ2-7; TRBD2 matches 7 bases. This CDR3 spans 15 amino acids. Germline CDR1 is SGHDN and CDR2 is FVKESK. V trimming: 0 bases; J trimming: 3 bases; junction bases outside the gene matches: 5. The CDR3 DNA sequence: TGTGCCAGCAGCCAAGATGCGGGGGTCGGCTACGAGCAGTACTTC. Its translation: CASSQDAGVGYEQYF.

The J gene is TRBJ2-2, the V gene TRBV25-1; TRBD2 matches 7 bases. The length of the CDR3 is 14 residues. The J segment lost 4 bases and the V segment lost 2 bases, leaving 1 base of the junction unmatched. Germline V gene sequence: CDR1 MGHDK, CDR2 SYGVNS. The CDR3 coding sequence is TGTGCCAGCAGTGAACGGGAGGTCACCGGGGAGCTGTTTTTT. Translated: CASSEREVTGELFF.

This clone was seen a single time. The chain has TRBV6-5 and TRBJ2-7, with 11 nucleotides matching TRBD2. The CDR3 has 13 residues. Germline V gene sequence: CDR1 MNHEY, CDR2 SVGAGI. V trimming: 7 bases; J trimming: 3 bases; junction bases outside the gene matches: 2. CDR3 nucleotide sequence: TGTGCCAGCACCACTAGCGGGAGCTACGAGCAGTACTTC. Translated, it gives CASTTSGSYEQYF.

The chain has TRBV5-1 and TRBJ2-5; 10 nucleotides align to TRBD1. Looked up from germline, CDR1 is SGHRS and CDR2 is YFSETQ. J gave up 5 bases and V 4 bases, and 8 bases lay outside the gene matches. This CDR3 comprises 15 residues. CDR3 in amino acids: CASSRQGAVGETQYF. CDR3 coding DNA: TGCGCCAGCAGCCGACAGGGGGCCGTCGGGGAGACCCAGTACTTC.

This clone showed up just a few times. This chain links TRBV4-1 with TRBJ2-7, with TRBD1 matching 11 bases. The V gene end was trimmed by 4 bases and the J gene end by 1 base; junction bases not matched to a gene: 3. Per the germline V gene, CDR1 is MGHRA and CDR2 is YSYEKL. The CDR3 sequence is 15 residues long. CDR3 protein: CASSLDRGQSYEQYF. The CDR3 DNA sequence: TGCGCCAGCAGCCTGGACAGGGGGCAATCCTACGAGCAGTACTTC.

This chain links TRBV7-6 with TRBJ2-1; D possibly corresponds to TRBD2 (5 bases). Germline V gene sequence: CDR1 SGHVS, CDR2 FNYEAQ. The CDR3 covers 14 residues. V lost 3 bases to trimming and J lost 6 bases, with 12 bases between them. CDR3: CASSFDAGRNEQFF. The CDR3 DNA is TGTGCCAGCAGCTTTGATGCGGGCCGCAATGAGCAGTTCTTC.

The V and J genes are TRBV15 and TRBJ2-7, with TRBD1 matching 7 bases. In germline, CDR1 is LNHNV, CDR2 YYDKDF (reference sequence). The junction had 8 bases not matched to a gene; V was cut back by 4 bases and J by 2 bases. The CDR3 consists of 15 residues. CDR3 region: CATSTPGRGTYEQYF. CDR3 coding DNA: TGTGCCACCAGCACCCCAGGCAGGGGGACCTACGAGCAGTACTTC.

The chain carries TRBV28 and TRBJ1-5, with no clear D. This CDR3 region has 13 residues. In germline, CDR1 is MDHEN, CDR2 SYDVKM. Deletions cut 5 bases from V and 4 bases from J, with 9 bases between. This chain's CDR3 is CASSVDTNQPQHF. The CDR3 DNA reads TGTGCCAGCAGTGTCGACACAAATCAGCCCCAGCATTTT. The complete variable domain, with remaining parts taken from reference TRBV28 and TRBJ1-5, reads DVKVTQSSRYLVKRTGEKVFLECVQDMDHENMFWYRQDPGLGLRLIYFSYDVKMKEKGDIPEGYSVSREKKERFSLILESASTNQTSMYLCASSVDTNQPQHFGDGTRLSIL.